This TCR beta chain was profiled in a study of cytomegalovirus exposure and HLA in healthy donors. Study details: Among approximately 400 genotyped donors, roughly 81% fell in the Caucasian-associated ancestry cluster.

All the people who gave samples were healthy bone marrow donors. The germline V and J ends were trimmed by 0 bases and 10 bases, with 10 bases remaining between them. Germline V lookup: CDR1 MRHNA, CDR2 SNTAGT. The CDR3 runs 13 residues. The PCR employed 60 Vbeta primers together with 13 Jbeta primers. Produced via immunoSEQ multiplex PCR; TCRdb's table is partial and in-frame only. This sample carries about 200,000 clones, 82% of them seen once, and the ten largest clones take around 2.7%. This clone appeared a single time. This receptor was taken from a middle-aged woman in good health and CMV-seronegative. The rearrangement uses TRBV6-4 and TRBJ2-1; D ambiguous. Input material: PBMCs. The CDR3 is CASSDSSNSEQFF. DNA of the CDR3: TGTGCCAGCAGTGACTCAAGTAACAGCGAGCAGTTCTTC.